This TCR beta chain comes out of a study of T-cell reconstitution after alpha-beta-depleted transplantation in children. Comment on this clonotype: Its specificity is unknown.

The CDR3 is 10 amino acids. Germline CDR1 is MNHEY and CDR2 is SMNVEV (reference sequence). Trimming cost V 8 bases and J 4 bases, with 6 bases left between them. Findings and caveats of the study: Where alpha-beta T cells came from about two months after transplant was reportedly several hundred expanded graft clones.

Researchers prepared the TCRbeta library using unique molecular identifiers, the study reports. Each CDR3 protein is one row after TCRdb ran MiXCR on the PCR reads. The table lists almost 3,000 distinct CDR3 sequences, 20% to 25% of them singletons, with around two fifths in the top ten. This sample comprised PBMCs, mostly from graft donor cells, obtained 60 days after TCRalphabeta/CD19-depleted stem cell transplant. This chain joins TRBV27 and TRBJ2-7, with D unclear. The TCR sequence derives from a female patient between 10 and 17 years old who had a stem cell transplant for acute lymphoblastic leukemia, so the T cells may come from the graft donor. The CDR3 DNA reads TGTGCCAGCTGGGAATACGAGCAGTACTTC. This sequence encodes CASWEYEQYF.